One sample yielded the 25 T cell receptor beta chains listed below, sequenced in a study of T cells after yellow fever vaccination. TCRdb independently ran MiXCR on the 5' RACE reads; one entry per CDR3 protein. The table includes roughly 400,000 distinct CDR3 sequences, around 20% detected once. The sample was PBMCs, taken before the yellow fever booster vaccination. Source of these receptors: a man between 18 and 35 years old who received the YFV17D yellow fever vaccine.

This clonotype has just a few counts. The chain joins TRBV11-2 to TRBJ2-7; perhaps TRBD1 as D (5 bases). CDR3 length: 14 residues. V lost 8 bases to trimming and J lost 0 bases, with 14 bases between them. Germline V CDR1 and CDR2: SGHAT, FQNNGV. The CDR3 DNA reads as TGTGCCAGCTCCCCCGGACACAGCTCCTACGAGCAGTACTTC. This gives the protein CASSPGHSSYEQYF. Looking up the rest from reference TRBV11-2 and TRBJ2-7 gives the full variable domain: EAGVAQSPRYKIIEKRQSVAFWCNPISGHATLYWYQQILGQGPKLLIQFQNNGVVDDSQLPKDRFSAERLKGVDSTLKIQPAKLEDSAVYLCASSPGHSSYEQYFGPGTRLTVT.

The chain employs TRBV5-1 and TRBJ1-2, with 7 bases aligning to TRBD1. V shed 1 base, J shed 5 bases, and the junction held 8 bases outside the gene matches. The germline V gene encodes CDR1 SGHRS and CDR2 YFSETQ. This CDR3 spans 15 amino acids. The CDR3 reads CASSLFRDSLYGYTF. The DNA of the CDR3 is TGCGCCAGCAGCTTGTTTCGGGACAGCTTATATGGCTACACCTTC.

The rearrangement links TRBV10-2 to TRBJ1-3, with TRBD1 identical over 7 bases. V was clipped by 2 bases and J by 2 bases; unmatched bases: 3. Germline assignment: CDR1 WSHSY and CDR2 SAAADI. This CDR3 has 15 residues. In DNA form, the CDR3 reads TGCGCCAGCAGTGAGGACAGGGCACCTGGAAACACCATATATTTT. As protein: CASSEDRAPGNTIYF.

The chain couples TRBV20-1 to TRBJ2-3, with TRBD1 matching over 8 bases. CDR3 length: 13 residues. The V gene's germline CDR1 is DFQATT and CDR2 SNEGSKA (reference sequence). V gave up 8 bases and J gave up 1 base; unmatched junction bases: 5. CDR3 in amino acids: CSFKGQGTDTQYF. CDR3 nucleotides: TGCAGTTTTAAGGGACAGGGCACAGATACGCAGTATTTT.

This clonotype was detected ten times or more. This chain connects TRBV4-3 to TRBJ2-3, with unresolved D. This CDR3 has 15 amino acids. CDR1 is LGHNA, CDR2 YSLEER, per germline. Trimming took off 0 bases at V and 4 bases at J, with 11 bases between the two ends. Written as DNA, the CDR3 is TGCGCCAGCAGCCAAGATCCTCGGCGACCAGATACGCAGTATTTT. This encodes CASSQDPRRPDTQYF.

This clonotype was seen only a few times. The rearrangement uses TRBV4-1 and TRBJ2-3, with TRBD2 matching 9 bases. Germline trimming cut 3 bases from V and 6 bases from J; bases unmatched to any gene: 10. This CDR3 has 16 residues. Germline CDR1 reads MGHRA; CDR2 reads YSYEKL. This CDR3 is CASSQLTSGQGDTQYF. The CDR3 coding sequence is TGCGCCAGCAGCCAGCTTACTAGCGGGCAGGGGGATACGCAGTATTTT.

The rearrangement joins TRBV28 to TRBJ2-1, with 10 bases fitting TRBD2. Germline lookup yields CDR1 MDHEN and CDR2 SYDVKM. This CDR3 has 17 residues. After removal of 5 bases from V and 4 bases from J, the junction contained 11 bases not matched to a gene. This CDR3 is CASSPSSGGARYNEQFF. In nucleotides, the CDR3 is TGTGCCAGCAGTCCATCCAGCGGGGGGGCCAGGTACAATGAGCAGTTCTTC. Full variable domain (remainder filled in from reference TRBV28 and TRBJ2-1): DVKVTQSSRYLVKRTGEKVFLECVQDMDHENMFWYRQDPGLGLRLIYFSYDVKMKEKGDIPEGYSVSREKKERFSLILESASTNQTSMYLCASSPSSGGARYNEQFFGPGTRLTVL.

This clonotype was counted between two and nine times. In nucleotides, the CDR3 is TGCAGTGCCCAAATTCCCGGGACAGGGGCCTATGGCTACACCTTC. As protein: CSAQIPGTGAYGYTF. V usage is TRBV20-1 and J usage is TRBJ1-2; 10 positions agree with TRBD1. V gave up 6 bases and J gave up 4 bases; unmatched junction bases: 11. Per the germline V gene, CDR1 is DFQATT and CDR2 is SNEGSKA (reference sequence). The CDR3 has 15 amino acids.

This clonotype came up a few times. The genes are TRBV5-1 and TRBJ2-3; D tentatively reads TRBD1 or TRBD2 (5 bases each). Trimming took 0 bases from V and 3 from J, leaving 11 bases between them. There are 15 residues in the CDR3. CDR1 is SGHRS and CDR2 is YFSETQ in the germline V gene. CDR3 protein: CASSLGDPKTDTQYF. The DNA for the CDR3 is TGCGCCAGCAGCTTGGGGGACCCAAAAACAGATACGCAGTATTTT.

Only a few counts were recorded for this clonotype. J is TRBJ2-3 and V is TRBV12-3 or TRBV12-4, with 12 nucleotides matching TRBD2. The CDR3 contains 13 residues. The trim removed 3 bases at V and 13 bases at J, leaving 5 bases unmatched. CDR3 in DNA: TGTGCCAGCAGTTTGCCCGGACTAGCGGGGAAGTATTTT. Encoded protein: CASSLPGLAGKYF.

The rearrangement joins TRBV5-4 to TRBJ2-3; 8 positions agree with TRBD2. The germline V gene encodes CDR1 SGHNT and CDR2 YYREEE (reference sequence). The V gene end was trimmed by 0 bases and the J gene end by 6 bases; junction bases not matched to a gene: 9. This CDR3 has 16 residues. This CDR3 reads CASSLDPGGASDTQYF. CDR3 coding DNA: TGTGCCAGCAGCTTGGACCCCGGGGGGGCCTCTGATACGCAGTATTTT.

This clonotype was seen a handful of times. This chain joins TRBV11-3 and TRBJ1-2; D not resolved. The CDR3 runs 10 residues. V lost 11 bases to trimming and J lost 7 bases, with 11 bases between them. The germline gives CDR1 SGHNT, CDR2 YENEEA. The CDR3 loop reads CAGTFAGYTF. Here the CDR3 DNA reads TGTGCCGGAACGTTTGCTGGCTACACCTTC. The full variable domain, in which reference TRBV11-3 and TRBJ1-2 provide the parts outside the CDR3, is EAGVVQSPRYKIIEKKQPVAFWCNPISGHNTLYWYLQNLGQGPELLIRYENEEAVDDSQLPKDRFSAERLKGVDSTLKIQPAELGDSAVYLCAGTFAGYTFGSGTRLTVV.

This clonotype was seen a handful of times. The chain joins TRBV6-4 to TRBJ2-1, with 9 bases fitting TRBD1. The CDR3 is made up of 14 amino acids. With V trimmed by 8 bases and J by 7 bases, 9 bases remained unmatched. Germline values: CDR1 MRHNA, CDR2 SNTAGT. CDR3 DNA sequence: TGTGCCAGCCAGAGGGACAGGGAAGGAAATGAGCAGTTCTTC. It translates to CASQRDREGNEQFF.

The chain combines TRBV5-1 with TRBJ1-2, with no clear D. Germline loops: CDR1 SGHRS, CDR2 YFSETQ. The length of the CDR3 is 12 residues. Trimming removed 1 base at V and 6 bases at J, with 7 bases between. CDR3 nucleotides: TGCGCCAGCAGCTTGAGGGAGGATGGCTACACCTTC. Translation: CASSLREDGYTF.

The table lists this clonotype with a few counts. The rearrangement uses TRBV2 and TRBJ1-6, with D perhaps TRBD1 (5 bases). V was pared by 7 bases and J by 7 bases, with 8 bases between. The CDR3 consists of 12 residues. Germline CDR1 reads SNHLY; CDR2 reads FYNNEI. The CDR3 sequence: CASTEGNSPLHF. CDR3 sequence (DNA): TGTGCCAGCACCGAGGGGAATTCACCCCTCCACTTT.

This clonotype was picked up a small number of times. The chain has TRBV7-8 and TRBJ1-2, with D possibly matching TRBD1 (5 bases). Trimming left V 2 bases short and J 8 bases short, with 12 bases between. Germline V lookup: CDR1 SGHVS, CDR2 FQNEAQ. This CDR3 comprises 13 residues. The CDR3 nucleotides are TGTGCCAGCAGCTTACGCAGGGTAGGAGGCTACACCTTC. This gives the protein CASSLRRVGGYTF.

This chain links TRBV7-8 with TRBJ2-4; 8 bases map to TRBD1. J lost 5 bases, V lost 5 bases, and 17 bases had no gene match. Germline V gene data show CDR1 as SGHVS and CDR2 as FQNEAQ. The length of the CDR3 is 18 residues. The CDR3, as DNA: TGTGCCAGCAGCCTAAACCATTTGACAGGGGTGAGGGAAAACATTCAGTACTTC. It translates to CASSLNHLTGVRENIQYF. Full variable domain (outside the CDR3, taken from reference TRBV7-8 and TRBJ2-4): GAGVSQSPRYKVAKRGQDVALRCDPISGHVSLFWYQQALGQGPEFLTYFQNEAQLDKSGLPSDRFFAERPEGSVSTLKIQRTQQEDSAVYLCASSLNHLTGVRENIQYFGAGTRLSVL.

This clonotype was detected a few times. The genes are TRBV4-2 and TRBJ2-5; 10 positions match TRBD2. Germline V CDR1 and CDR2: LGHNA, YNFKEQ. Trimming cost V 6 bases and J 0 bases; bases outside gene matches: 4. The CDR3 has 15 amino acids. CDR3 DNA sequence: TGTGCCAGCAGTCCCAGCGGGGGGGACCAAGAGACCCAGTACTTC. Protein sequence: CASSPSGGDQETQYF.

This sequence joins TRBV5-1 and TRBJ2-3, with D possibly being TRBD1 (6 bases). The V end was cut by 0 bases, the J end by 7 bases, with 24 bases between. CDR3 length: 18 amino acids. Germline assignment: CDR1 SGHRS and CDR2 YFSETQ. CDR3 nucleotide sequence: TGCGCCAGCAGCTTGGAAAGGGGGACCTCGGGGCTCGGGAATACGCAGTATTTT. Translation gives CASSLERGTSGLGNTQYF.

As DNA, the CDR3 is TGTGCCAGCAGCTTCCACGAGGGAACTGAAGCTTTCTTT. This translates into CASSFHEGTEAFF. The chain joins TRBV7-2 to TRBJ1-1, with D unclear. CDR1 is SGHTA, CDR2 FQGNSA, per germline. The CDR3 is made up of 13 amino acids. V was trimmed by 3 bases and J by 5 bases, leaving 10 bases between them.

The chain employs TRBV7-6 and TRBJ2-7; TRBD1 matches at 7 bases. The CDR3 totals 15 residues. Germline V gene data show CDR1 as SGHVS and CDR2 as FNYEAQ. Trimming removed 4 bases from V and 0 bases from J; junction bases left unmatched: 6. The CDR3 region is CASSSLTGSSYEQYF. In DNA, the CDR3 is TGTGCCAGCAGCTCACTGACAGGGAGCTCCTACGAGCAGTACTTC.

The chain links TRBV14 to TRBJ1-6; weak D call: TRBD1 (5 bases). CDR1 is SGHDN and CDR2 is FVKESK in the germline V gene. The CDR3 consists of 16 residues. Trimming took off 2 bases at V and 2 bases at J, with 10 bases between the two ends. In DNA, the CDR3 is TGTGCCAGCAGCCAAAGAATGGGGGCCTATAATTCACCCCTCCACTTT. Translated: CASSQRMGAYNSPLHF.

The V gene is TRBV20-1, the J gene TRBJ1-6; D is unresolved. CDR3 length: 14 amino acids. Germline values: CDR1 DFQATT, CDR2 SNEGSKA (reference sequence). V lost 6 bases to trimming and J lost 0 bases, with 9 bases between them. CDR3 sequence reads: CSAPQSSYNSPLHF. The DNA of the CDR3 is TGCAGTGCCCCGCAGAGCTCCTATAATTCACCCCTCCACTTT.

The CDR3 loop is CASSYGFLNTEAFF. Written as DNA, the CDR3 is TGTGCCAGCAGTTATGGATTTTTGAACACTGAAGCTTTCTTT. The chain joins TRBV6-2 or TRBV6-3 to TRBJ1-1, with D uncertain. This CDR3 region has 14 residues. Trimming cost V 3 bases and J 0 bases, with 8 bases left between them. The germline CDR1 and CDR2 sequences are MNHEY and SVGEGT.

The V gene is TRBV6-5, the J gene TRBJ1-2; no clear D gene. The CDR3 runs 12 residues. V gave up 5 bases and J gave up 7 bases, with 11 bases separating them. CDR1 and CDR2 from the germline V gene are MNHEY and SVGAGI. CDR3 region: CASSPLGSGYTF. As DNA, the CDR3 is TGTGCCAGCAGTCCCCTAGGCAGTGGCTACACCTTC.